This TCR beta chain was sequenced in a study of cytomegalovirus exposure and HLA in healthy donors. Turning to the study itself: The same platform was used for the roughly 130 validation repertoires as for the 666 first-cohort repertoires, as reported in a later analysis. General study results and limits: Most TCR sequences proved rare, with some public TCRs found in many donors. In the 120 or so validation repertoires, approximately 94% of cluster scores exceeded 0, per a later analysis. Altogether, 170 or so TCR beta chains were recorded as cytomegalovirus-associated.

Here immunoSEQ multiplex PCR was the method, and the copy in TCRdb shows in-frame clones only, minus some. The table includes more than 140,000 clones, 85% to 90% detected once. As for this clone: Its matching antigen is unknown.

The CDR3 covers 16 residues. Trimming took off 1 base at V and 2 bases at J, with 13 bases between the two ends. Germline CDR1 reads MGHRA; CDR2 reads YSYEKL. This TCR came from a woman between 18 and 29 years old in good health and CMV-seropositive. The chain carries TRBV4-1 and TRBJ2-3, with D possibly matching TRBD2 (5 bases). Material: PBMCs. The CDR3 loop is CASSQAWLAATDTQYF. The DNA for the CDR3 is TGCGCCAGCAGCCAAGCCTGGCTAGCAGCCACAGATACGCAGTATTTT.